This T cell receptor beta chain was captured in a study of beta chain features in type 1 diabetes. This clone occurred many times. This CDR3 comprises 18 residues. V was cut by 2 bases and J by 0 bases, with 21 bases left in between. The germline gives CDR1 SGDLS, CDR2 YYNGEE. The investigators reverse transcribed all of the isolated RNA, so they sequenced expressed TCRB transcripts. Sequenced by immunoSEQ multiplex PCR; TCRdb stores in-frame clones only, minus some. Of 300,000 to 350,000 clones listed, approximately 15% are singletons. V and J are TRBV9 and TRBJ2-7, with D perhaps matching TRBD1 (6 bases). The clonotype comes from a man younger than 45 in good health. The sample was central memory CD4+ T cells from blood. The CDR3 here is CASSVGPGTLSVSYEQYF. DNA of the CDR3: TGTGCCAGCAGCGTTGGACCAGGGACATTGAGCGTCTCCTACGAGCAGTACTTC.